This T cell receptor beta chain came from a study of blood T cell repertoires in COVID-19. Overall study context: From the United States, Italy and Spain came samples of acute and convalescent COVID-19.

Repertoires were generated with immunoSEQ multiplex PCR, while TCRdb's copy carries only in-frame clones and drops some. The table has 300,000 or so clones, about 87% seen once. The TCR sequence derives from a middle-aged woman with acute or convalescent COVID-19. The sequencing input was peripheral blood.

CDR3: CASSASDSNQPQHF. In DNA form, the CDR3 reads TGTGCCAGCTCAGCCAGCGATAGCAATCAGCCCCAGCATTTT. This rearrangement joins TRBV18 to TRBJ1-5; no clear D. There are 14 residues in the CDR3. The V gene's germline CDR1 is KGHSH and CDR2 LQKENI. The V end was cut by 5 bases, the J end by 0 bases, with 8 bases between.